These T cell receptor beta chains were read from a single sample in a study of blood T cell repertoires in COVID-19. Clones were sequenced by immunoSEQ multiplex PCR, and TCRdb holds only the in-frame ones, with some missing. The sample has 200,000 to 250,000 clones; approximately 86% are singletons. Source material: PBMCs or T cells enriched from blood (not recorded which). These TCRs come from a woman in her 30s who had been exposed to COVID-19. Each CDR3 is given with its conserved first and last residue. Fields, in order: V gene, clone size, D gene, J gene, CDR3 DNA, CDR3 protein. D genes are given only for firm matches. Size tells how often a clone was seen (once, few, many) or the class of an expanded clone, and some rows leave it out.

TRBV11-3	.	TRBD1	TRBJ2-2	TGTGCCAGCAGCCCTGGGACAGGGGGAACCGGGGAGCTGTTTTTT	CASSPGTGGTGELFF
TRBV11-2	.	TRBD1	TRBJ1-2	TGTGCCAGCAGCCCTCGGGACAGGGACTATGGCTACACCTTC	CASSPRDRDYGYTF
TRBV9	once	.	TRBJ1-4	TGTGCCAGCAGCGCAGGGGATGCAACTAATGAAAAACTGTTTTTT	CASSAGDATNEKLFF
TRBV12-3/TRBV12-4	.	TRBD1	TRBJ2-7	TGTGCCAGCAGGACAGGGTCCAGCTACGAGCAGTACTTC	CASRTGSSYEQYF
TRBV19	.	TRBD2	TRBJ2-7	TGTGCCAGTAGTACTAGCGGACTGTACGAGCAGTACTTC	CASSTSGLYEQYF
TRBV5-5	.	.	TRBJ1-2	TGTGCCAGCAGCTCCGGCGGGGGGGTCTATGGCTACACCTTC	CASSSGGGVYGYTF
TRBV21-1	once	.	TRBJ1-1	TGTGCCAGCACTCTAAGGGGGCCCTGGGGCACTGAAGCTTTCTTT	CASTLRGPWGTEAFF
TRBV24-1	.	.	TRBJ1-1	TGTGCCACCAGTGATCCCTCCGTGAACACTGAAGCTTTCTTT	CATSDPSVNTEAFF
TRBV6-2/TRBV6-3	.	.	TRBJ2-7	TGTGCCAGCAGCCGCGGGCCACTCGAGCAGTACTTC	CASSRGPLEQYF
TRBV5-4	.	.	TRBJ2-3	TGTGCCAGCAGCTTGGACAGAGCGGCGCAGTATTTT	CASSLDRAAQYF
TRBV6-5	.	TRBD2	TRBJ2-3	TGTGCCAGCATAACGGGGGGGCCCAGCGATACGCAGTATTTT	CASITGGPSDTQYF
TRBV7-9	once	TRBD1	TRBJ2-6	TGTGCCAGCAGCTGGAGACAGGGGGGTGAGTTTGGGGCCAACGTCCTGACTTTC	CASSWRQGGEFGANVLTF
TRBV6-1	.	.	TRBJ1-5	TGTGCCAGCAGTGAAGTTTGGGGGGATCAGCCCCAGCATTTT	CASSEVWGDQPQHF
TRBV11-3	.	TRBD1	TRBJ1-4	TGTGCCAGCAGCTCGGGTAGGGGGCTCGGTGAAAAACTGTTTTTT	CASSSGRGLGEKLFF
TRBV7-9	.	.	TRBJ2-5	TGTGCCAGCAGCTTATCTCCAGGTCAAGAGACCCAGTACTTC	CASSLSPGQETQYF
TRBV30	.	.	TRBJ1-5	TGTGCCTGGAGTGTACGGGGTTGGAGCAATCAGCCCCAGCATTTT	CAWSVRGWSNQPQHF
TRBV10-3	.	.	TRBJ1-5	TGTGCCATCAGTGCCGGGGTAAACAATCAGCCCCAGCATTTT	CAISAGVNNQPQHF
TRBV9	.	TRBD2	TRBJ2-5	TGTGCCAGCAGCGAAAACCGACTAGCGGGGGGACAAGAGACCCAGTACTTC	CASSENRLAGGQETQYF
TRBV5-1	.	TRBD1	TRBJ1-2	TGCGCCAGCAGCGCGACAGGGGACTATGGCTACACCTTC	CASSATGDYGYTF
TRBV19	.	TRBD1	TRBJ1-1	TGTGCCAGTAGTATATGGTCGAGGGGGCTCGCTGAAGCTTTCTTT	CASSIWSRGLAEAFF
TRBV28	.	.	TRBJ1-5	TGTGCCACCACCGACAGATCCAATCAGCCCCAGCATTTT	CATTDRSNQPQHF
TRBV9	.	.	TRBJ1-2	TGTGCCAGCAGTTTCTTTGAAGACACAGGAACCAACTATGGCTACACCTTC	CASSFFEDTGTNYGYTF
TRBV7-9	.	.	TRBJ1-4	TGTGCCAGCAGCTTAGACGGGGGTTTAAGGGAAAAACTGTTTTTT	CASSLDGGLREKLFF
TRBV5-3	.	.	TRBJ1-2	TGTGCCAGAAGTCCTAGGAGGACAGACGCTAACTATGGCTACACCTTC	CARSPRRTDANYGYTF
TRBV10-3	few	TRBD1	TRBJ2-7	TGTGCCATCAGAGACTGGACAGGGCCCCCGGCTATGGGCGAGCAGTACTTC	CAIRDWTGPPAMGEQYF
TRBV10-3	.	TRBD1	TRBJ2-2	TGTGCCGCCATGGACAGGGAATGGAGCACCGGGGAGCTGTTTTTT	CAAMDREWSTGELFF